This TCR beta chain was recovered during a study of shared clonotypes between healthy human individuals. Genomic DNA of every subset was divided equally among multiple immunoSEQ plates. The method was immunoSEQ multiplex PCR; TCRdb's version includes in-frame clones alone and lacks a portion of them. The sample lists 700,000 or so clones; 60% to 80% were seen once. CDR1 is WNHNN, CDR2 SYGVQD, per germline (reference sequence). V was shortened by 3 bases and J by 2 bases, with 8 bases between the two germline ends. The CDR3 covers 14 residues. The receptor was isolated from a woman aged 25 to 39 in good health. The chain combines TRBV10-1 with TRBJ2-1, with no clear D. The sequencing sample was made of memory CD4+ T cells sorted from blood. Subset in this sample: CD45RA-negative fraction. CDR3 sequence: CASSESSAYNEQFF. The CDR3 DNA reads TGCGCCAGCAGTGAATCCTCGGCCTACAATGAGCAGTTCTTC.